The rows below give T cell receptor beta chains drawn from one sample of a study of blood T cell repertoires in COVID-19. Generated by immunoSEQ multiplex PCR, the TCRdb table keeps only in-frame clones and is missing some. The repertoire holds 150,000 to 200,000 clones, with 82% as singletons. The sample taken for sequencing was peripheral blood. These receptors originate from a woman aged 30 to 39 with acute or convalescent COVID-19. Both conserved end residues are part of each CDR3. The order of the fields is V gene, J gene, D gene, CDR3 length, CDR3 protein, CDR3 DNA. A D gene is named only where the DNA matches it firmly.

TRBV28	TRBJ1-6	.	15	CASKQDLQVNSPLHF	TGTGCCAGCAAACAAGACCTGCAGGTTAATTCACCCCTCCACTTT
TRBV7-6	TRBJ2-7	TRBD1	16	CASSQGGQGGVDEQYF	TGTGCCAGCAGCCAAGGAGGACAGGGTGGTGTTGACGAGCAGTACTTC
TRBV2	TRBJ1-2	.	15	CASSDSSGPNYGYTF	TGTGCCAGCAGTGACTCTTCGGGTCCTAACTATGGCTACACCTTC
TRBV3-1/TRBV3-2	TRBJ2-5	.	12	CASSTRQETQYF	TGTGCCAGCAGCACTCGACAAGAGACCCAGTACTTC
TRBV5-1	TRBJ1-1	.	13	CASGQTFNTEAFF	TGCGCCAGCGGACAAACTTTCAACACTGAAGCTTTCTTT
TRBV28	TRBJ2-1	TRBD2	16	CASSGPGLAGVNEQFF	TGTGCCAGCAGTGGCCCGGGACTAGCGGGAGTAAATGAGCAGTTCTTC
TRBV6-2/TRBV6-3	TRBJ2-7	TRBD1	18	CASSYSRQGAVFAPEQYF	TGTGCCAGCAGTTACTCGAGACAGGGGGCGGTGTTTGCTCCCGAGCAGTACTTC
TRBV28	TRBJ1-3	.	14	CASGWGGVGNTIYF	TGTGCCAGCGGGTGGGGAGGGGTCGGAAACACCATATATTTT
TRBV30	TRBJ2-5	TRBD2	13	CAWSPWEGETQYF	TGTGCCTGGAGTCCCTGGGAGGGAGAGACCCAGTACTTC
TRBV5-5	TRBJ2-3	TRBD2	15	CAQQRDPASTDTQYF	TGTGCCCAGCAGCGGGACCCGGCTAGCACAGATACGCAGTATTTT
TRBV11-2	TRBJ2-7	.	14	CASSFYGVGYEQYF	TGTGCCAGCAGCTTTTACGGGGTTGGCTACGAGCAGTACTTC